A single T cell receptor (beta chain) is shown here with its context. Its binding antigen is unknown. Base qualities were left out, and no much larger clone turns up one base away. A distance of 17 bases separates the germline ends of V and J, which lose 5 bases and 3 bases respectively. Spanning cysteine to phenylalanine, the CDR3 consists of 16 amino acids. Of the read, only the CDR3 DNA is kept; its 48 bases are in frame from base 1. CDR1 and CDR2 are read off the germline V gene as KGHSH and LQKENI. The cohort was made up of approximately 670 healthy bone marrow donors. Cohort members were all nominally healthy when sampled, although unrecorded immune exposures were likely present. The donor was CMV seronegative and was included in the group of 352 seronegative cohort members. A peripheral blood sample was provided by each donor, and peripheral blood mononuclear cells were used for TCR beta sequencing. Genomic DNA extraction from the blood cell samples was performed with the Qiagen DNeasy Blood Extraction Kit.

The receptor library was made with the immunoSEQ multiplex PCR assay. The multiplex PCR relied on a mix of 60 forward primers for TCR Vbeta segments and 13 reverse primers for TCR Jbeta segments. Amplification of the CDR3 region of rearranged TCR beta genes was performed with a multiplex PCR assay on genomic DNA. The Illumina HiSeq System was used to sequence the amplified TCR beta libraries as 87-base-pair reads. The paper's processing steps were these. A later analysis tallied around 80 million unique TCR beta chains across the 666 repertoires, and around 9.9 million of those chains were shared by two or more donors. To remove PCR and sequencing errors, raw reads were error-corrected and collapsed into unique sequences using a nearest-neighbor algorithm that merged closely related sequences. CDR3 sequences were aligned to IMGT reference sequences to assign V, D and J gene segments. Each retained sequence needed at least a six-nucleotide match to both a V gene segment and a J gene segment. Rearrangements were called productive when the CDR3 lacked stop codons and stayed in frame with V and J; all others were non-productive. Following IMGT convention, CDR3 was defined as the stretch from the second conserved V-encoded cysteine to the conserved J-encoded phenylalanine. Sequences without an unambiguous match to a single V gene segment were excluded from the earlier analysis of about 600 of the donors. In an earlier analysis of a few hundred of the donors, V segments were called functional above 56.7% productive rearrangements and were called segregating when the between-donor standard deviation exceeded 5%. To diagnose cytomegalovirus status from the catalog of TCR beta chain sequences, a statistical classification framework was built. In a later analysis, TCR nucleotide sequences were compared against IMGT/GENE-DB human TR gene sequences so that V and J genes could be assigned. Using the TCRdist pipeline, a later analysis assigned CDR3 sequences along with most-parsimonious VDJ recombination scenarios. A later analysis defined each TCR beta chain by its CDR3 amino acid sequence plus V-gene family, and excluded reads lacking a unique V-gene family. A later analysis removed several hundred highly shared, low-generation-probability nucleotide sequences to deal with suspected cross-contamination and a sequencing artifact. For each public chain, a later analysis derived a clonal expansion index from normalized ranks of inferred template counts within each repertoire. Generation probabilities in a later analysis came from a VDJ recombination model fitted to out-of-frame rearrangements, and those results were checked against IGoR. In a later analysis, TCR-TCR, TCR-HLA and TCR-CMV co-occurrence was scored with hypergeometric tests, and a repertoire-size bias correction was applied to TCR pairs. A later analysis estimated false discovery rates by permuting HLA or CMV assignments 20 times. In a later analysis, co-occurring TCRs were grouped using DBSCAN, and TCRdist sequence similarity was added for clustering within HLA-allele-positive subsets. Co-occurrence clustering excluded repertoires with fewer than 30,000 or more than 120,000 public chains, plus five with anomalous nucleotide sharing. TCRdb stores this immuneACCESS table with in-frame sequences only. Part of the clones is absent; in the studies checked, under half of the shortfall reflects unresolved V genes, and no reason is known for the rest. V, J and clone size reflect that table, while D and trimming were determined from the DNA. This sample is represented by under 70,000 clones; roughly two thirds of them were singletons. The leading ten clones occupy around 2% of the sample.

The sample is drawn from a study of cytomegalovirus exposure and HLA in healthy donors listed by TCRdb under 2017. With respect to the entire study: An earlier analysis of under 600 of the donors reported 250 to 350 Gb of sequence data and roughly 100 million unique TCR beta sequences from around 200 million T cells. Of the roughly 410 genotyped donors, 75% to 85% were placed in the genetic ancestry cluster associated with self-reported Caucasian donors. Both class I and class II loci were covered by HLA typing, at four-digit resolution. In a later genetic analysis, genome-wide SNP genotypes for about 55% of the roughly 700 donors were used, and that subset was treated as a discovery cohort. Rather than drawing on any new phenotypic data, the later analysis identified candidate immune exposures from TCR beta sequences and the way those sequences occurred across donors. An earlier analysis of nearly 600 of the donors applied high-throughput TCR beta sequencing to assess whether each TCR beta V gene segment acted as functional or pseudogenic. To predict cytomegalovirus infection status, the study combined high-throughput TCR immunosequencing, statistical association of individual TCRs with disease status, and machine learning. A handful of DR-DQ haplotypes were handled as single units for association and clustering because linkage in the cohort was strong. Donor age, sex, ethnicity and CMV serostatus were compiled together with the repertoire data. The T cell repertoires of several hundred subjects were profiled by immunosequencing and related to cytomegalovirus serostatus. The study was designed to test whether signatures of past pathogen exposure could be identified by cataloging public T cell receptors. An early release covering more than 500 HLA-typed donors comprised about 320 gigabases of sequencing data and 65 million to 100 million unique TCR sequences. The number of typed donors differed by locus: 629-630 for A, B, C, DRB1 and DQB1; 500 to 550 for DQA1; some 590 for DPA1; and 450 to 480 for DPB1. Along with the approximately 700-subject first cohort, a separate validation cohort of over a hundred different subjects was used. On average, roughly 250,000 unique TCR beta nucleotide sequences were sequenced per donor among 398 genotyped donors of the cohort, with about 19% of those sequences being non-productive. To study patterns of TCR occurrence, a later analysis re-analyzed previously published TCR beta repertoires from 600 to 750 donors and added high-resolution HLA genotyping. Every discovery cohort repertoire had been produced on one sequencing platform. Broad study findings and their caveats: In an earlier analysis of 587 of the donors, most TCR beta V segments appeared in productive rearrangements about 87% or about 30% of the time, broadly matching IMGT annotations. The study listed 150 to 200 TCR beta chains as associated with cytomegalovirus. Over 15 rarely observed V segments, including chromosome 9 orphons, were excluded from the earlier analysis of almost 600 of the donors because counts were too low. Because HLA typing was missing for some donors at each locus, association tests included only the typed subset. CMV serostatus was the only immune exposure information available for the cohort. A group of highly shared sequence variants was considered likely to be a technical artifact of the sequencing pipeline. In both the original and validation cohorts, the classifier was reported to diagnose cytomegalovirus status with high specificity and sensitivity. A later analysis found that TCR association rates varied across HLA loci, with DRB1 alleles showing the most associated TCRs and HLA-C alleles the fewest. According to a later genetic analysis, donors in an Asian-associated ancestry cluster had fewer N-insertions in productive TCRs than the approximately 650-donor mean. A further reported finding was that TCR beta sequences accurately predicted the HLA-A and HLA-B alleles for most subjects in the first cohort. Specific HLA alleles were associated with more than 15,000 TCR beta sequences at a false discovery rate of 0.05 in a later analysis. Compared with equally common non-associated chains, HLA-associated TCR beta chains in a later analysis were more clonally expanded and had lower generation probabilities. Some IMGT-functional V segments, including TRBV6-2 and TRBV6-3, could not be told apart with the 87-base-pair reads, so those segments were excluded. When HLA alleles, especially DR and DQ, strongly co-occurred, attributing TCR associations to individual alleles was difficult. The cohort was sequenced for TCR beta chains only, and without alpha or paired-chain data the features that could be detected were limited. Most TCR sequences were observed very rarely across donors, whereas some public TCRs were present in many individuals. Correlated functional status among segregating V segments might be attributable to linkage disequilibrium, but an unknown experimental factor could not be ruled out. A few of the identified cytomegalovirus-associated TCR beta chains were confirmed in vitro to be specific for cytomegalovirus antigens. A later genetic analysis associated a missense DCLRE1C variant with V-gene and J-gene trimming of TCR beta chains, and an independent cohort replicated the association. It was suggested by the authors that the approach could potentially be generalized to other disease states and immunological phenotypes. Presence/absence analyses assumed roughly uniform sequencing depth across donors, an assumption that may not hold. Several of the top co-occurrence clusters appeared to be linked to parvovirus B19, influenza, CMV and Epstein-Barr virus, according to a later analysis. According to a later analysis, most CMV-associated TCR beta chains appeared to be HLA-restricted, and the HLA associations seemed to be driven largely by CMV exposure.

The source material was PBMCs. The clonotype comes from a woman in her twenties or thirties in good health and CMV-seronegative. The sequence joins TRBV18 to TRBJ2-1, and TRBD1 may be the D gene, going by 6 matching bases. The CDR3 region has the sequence CASSKTQGRSYNEQFF. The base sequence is TGTGCCAGCTCAAAGACACAGGGAAGAAGCTACAATGAGCAGTTCTTC.